This T cell receptor (beta chain) was retrieved from a study of blood T cells in healthy people across ages. Study-level findings and limits: Strong correlation linked observed beta diversity and percent naive T cells. Higher diversity and more naive CD4+ cells were features of long-lived donors, compared to aged donors. Investigators viewed diversity estimates from one million T cells as underestimates, the study reported.

Together with a sample-barcoded 5' primer, a J-beta primer mix was included in a second PCR lasting about 6 to 11 cycles. Each CDR3 protein gets one entry after TCRdb re-called the 5' RACE reads with MiXCR. Of more than 900,000 distinct CDR3 sequences in the sample, about 27% were seen once. For this clonotype: Antigen specificity is unknown.

Trimming stripped 5 bases from V and 7 bases from J, with 18 bases between. CDR3 length equals 15 residues. Looked up from germline, CDR1 is SEHNR and CDR2 is FQNEAQ (reference sequence). Separately, the same data were catalogued under a study of T cells of mothers and their children.

Sequencing was done on a sample of blood. V gene TRBV7-9 combines with J gene TRBJ2-1, with D perhaps TRBD1 (5 bases). The receptor's source is a middle-aged woman in good health. The CDR3 region is CASSPSPTARNEQFF. The DNA of the CDR3 is TGTGCCAGCAGCCCCTCTCCGACAGCCCGAAATGAGCAGTTCTTC.